This TCR beta chain originates from a study of OX40 agonist ivuxolimab in advanced cancers. Whole-study results and caveats: Partial responders at 0.1-3.0 mg/kg had among the lowest clonal expansion.

The V and J ends lost 4 bases and 6 bases, in that order; junction bases with no gene match: 6. Germline-derived CDR1 and CDR2 are KGHSH and LQKENI. The CDR3 totals 13 residues. Sampled blood was obtained at baseline, cycle 4 day 1, and cycle 7 day 1. A note on this clone: Its antigen is undetermined.

This table comes from immunoSEQ multiplex PCR, and its TCRdb copy is limited to in-frame clones, with some not included. The table shows tens of thousands of clones, with just over 85% occurring only once. The sequencing used CD4+ or CD8+ T cells sorted from blood, collected in a trial of the OX40 agonist ivuxolimab. The rearrangement links TRBV18 to TRBJ2-7, with 7 positions matching TRBD1. This clonotype was sampled from an adult with an advanced solid tumor such as melanoma, head and neck, liver or kidney cancer. The CDR3 DNA follows: TGTGCCAGCTCACTTCTAGGACAGGTCGAGCAGTACTTC. Amino acids: CASSLLGQVEQYF.